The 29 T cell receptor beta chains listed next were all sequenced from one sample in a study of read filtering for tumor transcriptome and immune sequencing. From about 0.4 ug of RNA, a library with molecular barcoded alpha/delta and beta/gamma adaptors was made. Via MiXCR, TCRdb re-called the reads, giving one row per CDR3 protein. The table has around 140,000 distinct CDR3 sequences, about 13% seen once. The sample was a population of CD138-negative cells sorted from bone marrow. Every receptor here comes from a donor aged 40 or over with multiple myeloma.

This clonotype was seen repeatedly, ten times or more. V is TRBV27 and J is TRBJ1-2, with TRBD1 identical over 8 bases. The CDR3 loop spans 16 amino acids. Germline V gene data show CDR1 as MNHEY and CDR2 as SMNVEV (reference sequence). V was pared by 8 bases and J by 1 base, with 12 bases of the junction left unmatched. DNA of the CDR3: TGTGCCAGCCGGCCGGCAGGGGGCCTGTTTAACTATGGCTACACCTTC. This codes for CASRPAGGLFNYGYTF.

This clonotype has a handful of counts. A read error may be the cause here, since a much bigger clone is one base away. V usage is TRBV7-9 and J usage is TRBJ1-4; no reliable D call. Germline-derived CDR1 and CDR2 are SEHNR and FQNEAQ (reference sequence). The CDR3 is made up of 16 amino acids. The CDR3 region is CASSRAAGSIAEELFF. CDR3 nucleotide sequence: TGTGCCAGCAGCCGAGCCGCCGGGTCGATAGCTGAAGAACTGTTTTTT. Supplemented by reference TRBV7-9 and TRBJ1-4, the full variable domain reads DTGVSQNPRHKITKRGQNVTFRCDPISEHNRLYWYRQTLGQGPEFLTYFQNEAQLEKSRLLSDRFSAERPKGSFSTLEIQRTEQGDSAMYLCASSRAAGSIAEELFFGSGTQLSVL.

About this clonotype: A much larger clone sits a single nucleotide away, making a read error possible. CDR3 residues: CASSRGLANPYEQYF. The CDR3 nucleotides are TGTGCCAGCAGCCGGGGACTAGCGAACCCCTACGAGCAGTACTTC. V and J are TRBV12-3 or TRBV12-4 and TRBJ2-7, with 10 bases that match TRBD2. The CDR3 has 15 amino acids. V was clipped by 6 bases and J by 2 bases; unmatched bases: 7.

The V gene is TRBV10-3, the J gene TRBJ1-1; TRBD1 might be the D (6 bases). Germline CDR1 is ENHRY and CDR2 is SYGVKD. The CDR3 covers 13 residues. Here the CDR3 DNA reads TGTGCACACACCGGGGGCCCGGACACTGAAGCTTTCTTT. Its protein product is CAHTGGPDTEAFF.

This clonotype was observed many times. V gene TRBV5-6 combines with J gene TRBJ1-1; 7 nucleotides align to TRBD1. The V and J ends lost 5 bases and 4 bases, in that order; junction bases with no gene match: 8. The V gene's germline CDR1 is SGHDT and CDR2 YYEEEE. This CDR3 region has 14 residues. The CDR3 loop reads CASSFAGGGTEAFF. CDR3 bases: TGTGCCAGCAGTTTCGCAGGGGGTGGCACTGAAGCTTTCTTT.

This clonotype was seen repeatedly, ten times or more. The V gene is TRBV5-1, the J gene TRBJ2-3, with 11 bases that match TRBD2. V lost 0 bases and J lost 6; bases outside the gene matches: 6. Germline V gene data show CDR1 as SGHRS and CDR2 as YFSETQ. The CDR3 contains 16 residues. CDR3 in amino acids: CASSLELAGVRDTQYF. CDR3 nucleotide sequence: TGCGCCAGCAGCTTGGAACTAGCGGGAGTTCGCGATACGCAGTATTTT. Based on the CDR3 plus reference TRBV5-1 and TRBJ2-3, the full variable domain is KAGVTQTPRYLIKTRGQQVTLSCSPISGHRSVSWYQQTPGQGLQFLFEYFSETQRNKGNFPGRFSGRQFSNSRSEMNVSTLELGDSALYLCASSLELAGVRDTQYFGPGTRLTVL.

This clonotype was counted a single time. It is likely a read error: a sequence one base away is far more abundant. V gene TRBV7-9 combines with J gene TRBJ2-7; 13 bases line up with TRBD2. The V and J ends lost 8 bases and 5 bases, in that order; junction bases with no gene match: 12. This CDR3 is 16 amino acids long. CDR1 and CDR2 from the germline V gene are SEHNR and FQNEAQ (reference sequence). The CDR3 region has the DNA TGTGCCAGCGGCCCGATGGGACTAGCGGGACTCGACGAGCAGTACTTC. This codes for CASGPMGLAGLDEQYF.

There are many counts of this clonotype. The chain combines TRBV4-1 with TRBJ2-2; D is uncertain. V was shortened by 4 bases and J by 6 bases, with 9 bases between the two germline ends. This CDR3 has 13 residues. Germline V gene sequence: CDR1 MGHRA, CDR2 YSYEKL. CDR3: CASSRKQAGELFF. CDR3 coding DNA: TGCGCCAGCAGCCGCAAGCAGGCCGGGGAGCTGTTTTTT.

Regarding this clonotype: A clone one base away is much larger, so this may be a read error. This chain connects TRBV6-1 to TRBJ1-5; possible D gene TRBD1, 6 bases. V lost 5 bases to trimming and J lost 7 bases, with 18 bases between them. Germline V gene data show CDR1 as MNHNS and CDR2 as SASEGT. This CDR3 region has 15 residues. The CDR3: CASSRDRSARQPQHF. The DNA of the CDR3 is TGTGCCAGCAGTAGAGACAGGAGTGCGAGGCAGCCCCAGCATTTT.

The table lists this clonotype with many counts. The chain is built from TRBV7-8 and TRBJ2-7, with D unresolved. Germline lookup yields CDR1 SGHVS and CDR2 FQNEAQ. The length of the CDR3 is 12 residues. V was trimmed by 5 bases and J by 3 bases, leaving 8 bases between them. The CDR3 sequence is CASSPDFYEQYF. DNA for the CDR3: TGTGCCAGCAGCCCTGACTTCTACGAGCAGTACTTC.

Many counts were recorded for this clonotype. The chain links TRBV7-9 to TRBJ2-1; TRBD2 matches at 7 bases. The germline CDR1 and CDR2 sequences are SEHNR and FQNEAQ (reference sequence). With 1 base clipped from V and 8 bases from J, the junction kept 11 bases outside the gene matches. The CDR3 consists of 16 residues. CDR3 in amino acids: CASSLGAREGFDEQFF. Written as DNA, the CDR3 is TGTGCCAGCAGCTTAGGAGCTAGGGAGGGATTCGATGAGCAGTTCTTC. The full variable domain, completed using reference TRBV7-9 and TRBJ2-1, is DTGVSQNPRHKITKRGQNVTFRCDPISEHNRLYWYRQTLGQGPEFLTYFQNEAQLEKSRLLSDRFSAERPKGSFSTLEIQRTEQGDSAMYLCASSLGAREGFDEQFFGPGTRLTVL.

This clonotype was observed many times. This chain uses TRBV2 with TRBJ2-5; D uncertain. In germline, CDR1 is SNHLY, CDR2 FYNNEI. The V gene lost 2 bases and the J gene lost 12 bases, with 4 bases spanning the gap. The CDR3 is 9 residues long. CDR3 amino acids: CASSEREYF. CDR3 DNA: TGTGCCAGCAGTGAACGGGAGTACTTC.

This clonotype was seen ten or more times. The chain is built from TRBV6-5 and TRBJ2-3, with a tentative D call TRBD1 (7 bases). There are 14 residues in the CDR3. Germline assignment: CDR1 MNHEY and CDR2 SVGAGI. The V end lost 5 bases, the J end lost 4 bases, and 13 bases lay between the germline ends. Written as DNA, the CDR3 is TGTGCCAGCAGTCGACAGGGAGGCGCAGATACGCAGTATTTT. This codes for CASSRQGGADTQYF.

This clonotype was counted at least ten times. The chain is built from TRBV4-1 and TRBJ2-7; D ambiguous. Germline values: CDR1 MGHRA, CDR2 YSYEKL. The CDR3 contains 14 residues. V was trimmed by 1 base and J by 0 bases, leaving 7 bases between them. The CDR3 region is CASSQGLSSYEQYF. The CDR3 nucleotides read TGCGCCAGCAGCCAAGGACTGTCCTCCTACGAGCAGTACTTC.

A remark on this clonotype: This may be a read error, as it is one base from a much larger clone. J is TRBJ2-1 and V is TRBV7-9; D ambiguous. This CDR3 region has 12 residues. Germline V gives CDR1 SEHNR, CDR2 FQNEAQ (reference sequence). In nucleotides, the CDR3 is TGTGCCAGCAGCTTAGTCTACAATGTGCAGTTCTTC. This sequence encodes CASSLVYNVQFF.

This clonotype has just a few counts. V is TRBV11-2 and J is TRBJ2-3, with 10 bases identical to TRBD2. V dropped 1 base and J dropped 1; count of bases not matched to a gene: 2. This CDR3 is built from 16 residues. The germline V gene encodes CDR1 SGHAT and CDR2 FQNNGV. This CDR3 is CASSLGGTSGTDTQYF. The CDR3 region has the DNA TGTGCCAGCAGCTTAGGGGGGACTAGCGGCACAGATACGCAGTATTTT.

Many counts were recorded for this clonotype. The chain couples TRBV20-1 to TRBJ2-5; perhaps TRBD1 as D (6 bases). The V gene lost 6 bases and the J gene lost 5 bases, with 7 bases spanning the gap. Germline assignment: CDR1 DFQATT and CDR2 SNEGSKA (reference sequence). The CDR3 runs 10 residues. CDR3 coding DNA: TGCAGTGCCGACAGGGAGACCCAGTACTTC. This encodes CSADRETQYF.

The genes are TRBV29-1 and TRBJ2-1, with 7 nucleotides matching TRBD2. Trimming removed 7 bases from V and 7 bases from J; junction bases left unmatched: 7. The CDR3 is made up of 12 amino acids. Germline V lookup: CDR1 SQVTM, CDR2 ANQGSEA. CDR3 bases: TGCAGCGCCGAGACTAGCAAGAATGAGCAGTTCTTC. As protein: CSAETSKNEQFF.

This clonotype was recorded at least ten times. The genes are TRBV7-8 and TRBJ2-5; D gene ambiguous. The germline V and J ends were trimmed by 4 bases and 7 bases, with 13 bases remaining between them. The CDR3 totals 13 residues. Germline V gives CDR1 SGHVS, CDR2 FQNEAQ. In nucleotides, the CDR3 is TGTGCCAGCAGCTCGAATACCATCGCGACCCAGTACTTC. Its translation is CASSSNTIATQYF.

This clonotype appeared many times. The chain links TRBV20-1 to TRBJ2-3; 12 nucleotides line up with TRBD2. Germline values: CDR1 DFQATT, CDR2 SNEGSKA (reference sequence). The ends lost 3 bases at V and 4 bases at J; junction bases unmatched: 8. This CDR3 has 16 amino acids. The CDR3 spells CSASRELAGGADTQYF. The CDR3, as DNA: TGCAGTGCTAGCCGGGAGCTAGCGGGAGGGGCAGATACGCAGTATTTT.

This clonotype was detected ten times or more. The CDR3 coding sequence is TGTGCCAGCAGCCCAGGAGGGACTAAGAACACCGGGGAGCTGTTTTTT. Protein sequence: CASSPGGTKNTGELFF. This sequence joins TRBV3-1 and TRBJ2-2, with 7 bases lining up with TRBD2. CDR3 size: 16 residues. The J segment lost 1 base and the V segment lost 4 bases, leaving 6 bases of the junction unmatched. The V gene's germline CDR1 is LGHDT and CDR2 YNNKEL (reference sequence).

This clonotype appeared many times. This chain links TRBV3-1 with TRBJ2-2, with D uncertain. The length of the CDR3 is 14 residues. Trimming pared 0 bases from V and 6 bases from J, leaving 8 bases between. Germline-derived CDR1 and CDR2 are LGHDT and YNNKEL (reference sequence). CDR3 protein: CASSQEGSSGELFF. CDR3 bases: TGTGCCAGCAGCCAAGAGGGTAGCTCCGGGGAGCTGTTTTTT.

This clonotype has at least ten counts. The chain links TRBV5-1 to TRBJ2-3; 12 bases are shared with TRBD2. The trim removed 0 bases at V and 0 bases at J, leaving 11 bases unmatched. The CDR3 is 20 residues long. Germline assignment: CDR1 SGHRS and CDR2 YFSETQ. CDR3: CASSLAASGRAVTSTDTQYF. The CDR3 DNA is TGCGCCAGCAGCTTGGCGGCTAGCGGGAGGGCCGTTACTAGCACAGATACGCAGTATTTT.

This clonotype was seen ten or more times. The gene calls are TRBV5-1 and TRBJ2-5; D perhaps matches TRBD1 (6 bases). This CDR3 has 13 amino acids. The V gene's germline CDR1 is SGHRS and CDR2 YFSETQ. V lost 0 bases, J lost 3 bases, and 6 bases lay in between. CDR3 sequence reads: CASSLDREETQYF. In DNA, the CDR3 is TGCGCCAGCAGCTTGGACAGGGAAGAGACCCAGTACTTC.

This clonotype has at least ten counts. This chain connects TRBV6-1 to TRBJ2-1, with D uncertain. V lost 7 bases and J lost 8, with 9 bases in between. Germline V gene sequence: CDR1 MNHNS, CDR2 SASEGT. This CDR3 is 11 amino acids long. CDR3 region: CASTRIDEQFF. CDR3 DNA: TGTGCCAGCACTAGAATAGATGAGCAGTTCTTC.

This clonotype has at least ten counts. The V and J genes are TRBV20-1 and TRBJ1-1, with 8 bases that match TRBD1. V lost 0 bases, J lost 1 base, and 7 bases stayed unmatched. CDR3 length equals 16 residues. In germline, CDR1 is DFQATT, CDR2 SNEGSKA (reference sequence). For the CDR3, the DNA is TGCAGTGCTAGAGATGGACAGGGAACTAGGAACACTGAAGCTTTCTTT. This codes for CSARDGQGTRNTEAFF.

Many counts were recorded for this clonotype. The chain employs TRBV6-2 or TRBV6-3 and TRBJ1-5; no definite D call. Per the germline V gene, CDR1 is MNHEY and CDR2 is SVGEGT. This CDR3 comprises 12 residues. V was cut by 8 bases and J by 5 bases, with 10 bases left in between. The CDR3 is CASSEGYQPQHF. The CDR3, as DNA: TGTGCCAGCTCTGAGGGTTATCAGCCCCAGCATTTT.

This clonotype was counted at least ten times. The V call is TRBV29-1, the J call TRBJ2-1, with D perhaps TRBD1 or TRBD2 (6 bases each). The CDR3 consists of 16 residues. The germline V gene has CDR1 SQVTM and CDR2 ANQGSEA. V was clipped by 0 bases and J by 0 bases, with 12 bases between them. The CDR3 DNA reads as TGCAGCGTTGAAGACGGGGGCGGACACTCCTACAATGAGCAGTTCTTC. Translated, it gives CSVEDGGGHSYNEQFF.

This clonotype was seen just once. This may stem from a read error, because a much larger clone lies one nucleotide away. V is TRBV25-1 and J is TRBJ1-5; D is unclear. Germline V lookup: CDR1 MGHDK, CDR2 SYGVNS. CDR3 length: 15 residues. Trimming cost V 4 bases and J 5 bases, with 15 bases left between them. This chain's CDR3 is CASSGSLGNDQPQHF. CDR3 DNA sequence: TGTGCCAGCAGTGGGTCCCTTGGGAACGATCAGCCCCAGCATTTT.